The source of this T cell receptor beta chain is a study of blood T cell dynamics during melanoma immunotherapy. The data were produced by immunoSEQ multiplex PCR, yet TCRdb's version contains in-frame clones alone and is incomplete. The profile shows 25,000 to 35,000 clones, approximately 80% of them singletons. Specified time point: week 3, after first cycle of checkpoint inhibitor. The CDR3 sequence is 17 residues long. Trimming stripped 7 bases from V and 4 bases from J, with 22 bases between. CDR1 is LNHDA and CDR2 is SQIVND in the germline V gene (reference sequence). The chain carries TRBV19 and TRBJ2-2; D possibly uses TRBD1 or TRBD2 (5 bases each). Sequencing was performed on blood, taken from a patient treated with checkpoint blockade. The receptor's source is a human donor with melanoma. The CDR3 loop is CASNTGTFRGGTGELFF. The CDR3 DNA follows: TGTGCCAGTAACACCGGGACCTTCAGAGGTGGCACCGGGGAGCTGTTTTTT.